This T cell receptor (beta chain) was sequenced during a study of graft-versus-host responses after intestinal transplantation (dated by TCRdb to the early 2020s). In the study overall: Recipients received multivisceral, liver-intestinal, or isolated intestinal transplants. After intestinal transplantation, graft-versus-host and host-versus-graft alloreactive T cell clones in the graft, circulation and bone marrow were tracked using bulk TCR-beta CDR3 sequencing. Every recipient was given anti-thymocyte globulin induction, then maintenance tacrolimus and steroids for about three years. Of the 20 to 25 intestinal transplant recipients enrolled in the cohort, one of whom was a retransplant, a few patients without pretransplant specimens were excluded. Donor T cell macrochimerism was defined as a peak of at least 4% donor T cells among recipient peripheral blood mononuclear cells. Rather than going through the commercial service, samples from three later patients were sequenced in-house on an Illumina MiSeq and processed with MiXCR. To identify alloreactive clones, pre-transplant mixed lymphocyte reaction products were sequenced and compared with unstimulated pre-transplant donor and recipient T cells. Beyond this particular receptor, the publication reports: Early after transplant, peak levels of circulating GvH clones were found to be associated with declines in HvG clones. In the allografts of patients with donor T cell macrochimerism, GvH to HvG T cell clonal ratios were high. GvH clones were detected in recipient bone marrow, and some of these GvH clones were observed earlier in ileal mucosa or blood, consistent with an intestinal mucosal origin. The conclusions were limited by the relatively low number and heterogeneity of the intestinal transplant patients.

After removal of 4 bases from V and 1 base from J, the junction retains 3 bases not matched to a gene. The cysteine opens and the phenylalanine closes a CDR3 of 15 amino acids. Only the CDR3 region is kept as DNA, spanning 45 bases read in frame from base 1. The germline V gene specifies SNHLY as CDR1 and FYNNEI as CDR2. Per the publication, the time point label means: cells obtained before transplantation from donor or recipient. CD3+CD4+ and CD3+CD8+ populations were FACS-sorted from unstimulated pre-transplant donor and recipient cells taken from spleen or lymph nodes. Remarks on this clone: Which antigen it targets is not known. No much larger clonotype is one base removed from it; base qualities were not supplied.

Library preparation was by the immunoSEQ multiplex PCR assay. For most patients, genomic DNA was isolated with the Qiagen DNeasy Blood and Tissue Kit and sent frozen to Adaptive Biotechnologies for TCR sequencing. For most patients, high-throughput TCR-beta CDR3 sequencing of genomic DNA was performed by Adaptive Biotechnologies. In the original analysis: Adaptive's ImmunoSEQ software was the source of the TCR sequencing data for 15 to 20 patients, while a few other patients were processed with MiXCR and VDJtools. CD4 versus CD8 sorting errors were corrected by removing sequences found in both subsets at a frequency ratio below 5:1. Because the origin of CDR3 nucleotide sequences shared between donor and recipient could not be assigned, those sequences were removed. To be classed as alloreactive, a clone needed at least 2-fold expansion over unstimulated cells and a minimum CFSE-low frequency of 0.002% (template counts) or 0.001% (read counts). A clone was considered mappable if detected in the sequenced pre-transplant spleen, lymph node, or MLR CFSE-low populations of the donor or recipient. Cumulative frequency of alloreactive clones was calculated as a percentage of all sequences weighted by copy number. TCRdb carries this immuneACCESS record with in-frame sequences only. Its versions omit some clonotypes, under half of them owing to an unresolved V gene in the studies checked, with the rest unexplained. D and trimming come from the DNA, and the V and J calls and clone size come from that table. The sample profile shows 25,000 to 30,000 clones; roughly 82% of them were found once. The ten biggest clones cover around 0.7% of the sample.

This sample comprised unstimulated CD4+ T cells sorted from spleen or lymph node cells, obtained before intestinal transplant. This TCR came from a human donor who received an intestinal transplant. The chain is made from TRBV2 and TRBJ1-5, with 8 bases in between that match TRBD1. Here the CDR3 is given as CASSGQGPSNQPQHF. At the DNA level, the sequence is TGTGCCAGCAGTGGACAGGGGCCGAGCAATCAGCCCCAGCATTTT.